A selection of T cell receptor beta chains follows, all from one sample in a study of beta chain features in type 1 diabetes. This table comes from immunoSEQ multiplex PCR, and its TCRdb copy is limited to in-frame clones, with some not included. Seen here are around 180,000 clones, about 8% observed once, and the top ten hold more than 0.75%. The specimen sequenced was central memory CD4+ T cells from blood. The source of these receptors is a woman aged 40 to 50 with type 1 diabetes. Each CDR3 is given with its conserved first and last residue. A D gene is named only where the DNA matches it firmly. Clone size is not always given. Where it is, it says once, few, many or a class for expanded clones.

clone size	D gene	J gene	V gene	CDR3 DNA	CDR3 protein
NA	TRBD2	TRBJ2-1	TRBV7-6	TGTGCCAGCAGCCGAGGACTAGCGAGCAATGAGCAGTTCTTC	CASSRGLASNEQFF
NA	NA	TRBJ2-2	TRBV5-6	TGTGCCAGCAACTTCGGCCTTTCTTCAGGGGTGGCCGGGGAGCTGTTTTTT	CASNFGLSSGVAGELFF
many	NA	TRBJ2-7	TRBV23-1	TGCGCCAGCAGTCAGGAGGGTTACGCCTACGAGCAGTACTTC	CASSQEGYAYEQYF
few	NA	TRBJ2-7	TRBV28	TGTGCCAGCACTAAGATCGGGGAGTACGAGCAGTACTTC	CASTKIGEYEQYF
few	NA	TRBJ2-7	TRBV25-1	TGTGCCAGCAGTGAACTTACTAAGGAGCAGTACTTC	CASSELTKEQYF
few	NA	TRBJ2-5	TRBV30	TGTGCCTGGAGTCTTTCGGTGAGGGAGACCCAGTACTTC	CAWSLSVRETQYF
few	NA	TRBJ2-1	TRBV9	TGTGCCAGCAGCGTAGCTAGAAGTTTCTACAATGAGCAGTTCTTC	CASSVARSFYNEQFF
many	NA	TRBJ1-2	TRBV28	TGTGCCAGCAGTTTACCGCGGGGCTATGGCTACACCTTC	CASSLPRGYGYTF
few	TRBD2	TRBJ2-1	TRBV6-5	TGTGCCAGCACAGGAGCTAGCGGATACAATGAGCAGTTCTTC	CASTGASGYNEQFF
NA	TRBD1	TRBJ1-1	TRBV18	TGTGCCAGCTCACGGGGGACAGAGAACACTGAAGCTTTCTTT	CASSRGTENTEAFF